This T cell receptor (beta chain) was identified in a study of OX40 agonist ivuxolimab in advanced cancers. Study information: Ivuxolimab, an antibody acting as an agonist of OX40 (CD134), was used to treat patients. Findings of the study overall: On average, CD8+ T cells showed a greater number of expanded clones than CD4+. Certain nonresponding patients likewise had low normalized T-cell clonal expansion.

The repertoire was sequenced with immunoSEQ multiplex PCR; TCRdb's copy has only in-frame clones and lacks some. The sample includes some 85,000 clones, 70% to 90% of them seen just once. This clone appeared once. Its antigen is not identified. Autoimmune disease history or systemic immunosuppression meant exclusion. The material was CD4+ or CD8+ T cells sorted from blood, obtained in a trial of the OX40 agonist ivuxolimab. The receptor was derived from an adult with an advanced solid tumor such as melanoma, head and neck, liver or kidney cancer.

The CDR3 DNA follows: TGTGCCAGTAGTATATGGGGACCCCGAAAGGCTAATTCACCCCTCCACTTT. Its protein is CASSIWGPRKANSPLHF. The chain carries TRBV19 and TRBJ1-6, with D possibly TRBD1 on 5 matching bases. The CDR3 spans 17 residues. Trimming removed 2 bases from V and 6 bases from J, with 17 bases in between. Germline assignment: CDR1 LNHDA and CDR2 SQIVND (reference sequence).